The clone carrying this T cell receptor beta chain has a single count. These data are taken from a study of blood T cell repertoires in COVID-19. This CDR3 comprises 14 residues. Trimming stripped 1 base from V and 2 bases from J, with 8 bases between. Germline assignment: CDR1 MGHRA and CDR2 YSYEKL. The data were produced by immunoSEQ multiplex PCR, yet TCRdb's version contains in-frame clones alone and is incomplete. The sample lists 150,000 or so clones; roughly 88% were seen once. The sequencing sample was made of peripheral blood. This sequence originates from a woman in her forties or fifties in a cohort sampled during active or convalescent COVID-19. The chain is built from TRBV4-1 and TRBJ1-1; D not resolved. CDR3 sequence (DNA): TGCGCCAGCAGCCAAGGTGGCGGTAACACTGAAGCTTTCTTT. It specifies CASSQGGGNTEAFF.